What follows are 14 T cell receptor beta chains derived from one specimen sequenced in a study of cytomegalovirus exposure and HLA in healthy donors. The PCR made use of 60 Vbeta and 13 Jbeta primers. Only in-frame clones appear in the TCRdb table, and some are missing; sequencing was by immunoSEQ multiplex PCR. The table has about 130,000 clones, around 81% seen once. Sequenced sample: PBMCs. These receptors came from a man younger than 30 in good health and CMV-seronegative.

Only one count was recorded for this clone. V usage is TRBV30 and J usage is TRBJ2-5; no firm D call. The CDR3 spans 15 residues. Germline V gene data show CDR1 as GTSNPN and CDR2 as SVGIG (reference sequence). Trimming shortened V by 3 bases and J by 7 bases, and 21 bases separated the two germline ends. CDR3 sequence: CAWSTAPSRGVTQYF. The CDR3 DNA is TGTGCCTGGAGCACCGCACCGTCGAGAGGCGTGACCCAGTACTTC.

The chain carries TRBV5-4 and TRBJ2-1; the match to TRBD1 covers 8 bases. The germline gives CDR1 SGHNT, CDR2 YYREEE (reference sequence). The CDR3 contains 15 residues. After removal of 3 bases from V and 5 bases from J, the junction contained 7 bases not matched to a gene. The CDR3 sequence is CASSSGQAKDNEQFF. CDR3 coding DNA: TGTGCCAGCAGCTCGGGACAGGCCAAAGACAATGAGCAGTTCTTC.

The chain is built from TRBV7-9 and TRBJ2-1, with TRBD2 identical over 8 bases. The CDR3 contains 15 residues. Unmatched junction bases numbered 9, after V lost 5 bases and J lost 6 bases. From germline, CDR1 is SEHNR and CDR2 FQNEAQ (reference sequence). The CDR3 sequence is CASSRPGGSLNEQFF. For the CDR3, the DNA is TGTGCCAGCAGCCGCCCGGGAGGGTCCCTCAATGAGCAGTTCTTC.

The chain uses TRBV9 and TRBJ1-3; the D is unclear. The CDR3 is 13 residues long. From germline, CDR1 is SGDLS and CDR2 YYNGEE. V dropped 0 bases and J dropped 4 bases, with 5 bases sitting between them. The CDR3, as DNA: TGTGCCAGCAGCGTAGAACAGGGAAACACCATATATTTT. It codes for CASSVEQGNTIYF. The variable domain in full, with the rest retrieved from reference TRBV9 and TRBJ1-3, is DSGVTQTPKHLITATGQRVTLRCSPRSGDLSVYWYQQSLDQGLQFLIQYYNGEERAKGNILERFSAQQFPDLHSELNLSSLELGDSALYFCASSVEQGNTIYFGEGSWLTVV.

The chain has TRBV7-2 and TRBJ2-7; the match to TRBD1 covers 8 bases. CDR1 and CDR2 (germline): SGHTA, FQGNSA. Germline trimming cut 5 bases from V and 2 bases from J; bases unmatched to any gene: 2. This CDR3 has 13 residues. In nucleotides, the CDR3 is TGTGCCAGCAGCCCAGGGGGCACCTACGAGCAGTACTTC. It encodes CASSPGGTYEQYF.

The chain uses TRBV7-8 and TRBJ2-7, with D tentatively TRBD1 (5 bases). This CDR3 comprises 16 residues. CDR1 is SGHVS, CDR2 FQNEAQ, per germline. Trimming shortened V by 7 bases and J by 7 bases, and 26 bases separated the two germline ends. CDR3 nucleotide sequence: TGTGCCAGCACCCCCACGGCAAGGACAAGTATTCGGGAGCAGTACTTC. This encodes CASTPTARTSIREQYF. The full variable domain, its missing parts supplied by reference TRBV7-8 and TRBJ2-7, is GAGVSQSPRYKVAKRGQDVALRCDPISGHVSLFWYQQALGQGPEFLTYFQNEAQLDKSGLPSDRFFAERPEGSVSTLKIQRTQQEDSAVYLCASTPTARTSIREQYFGPGTRLTVT.

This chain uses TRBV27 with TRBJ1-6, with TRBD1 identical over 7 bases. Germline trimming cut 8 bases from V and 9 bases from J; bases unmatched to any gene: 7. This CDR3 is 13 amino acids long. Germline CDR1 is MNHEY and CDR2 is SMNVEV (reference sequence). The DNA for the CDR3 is TGTGCCAGCGGGCACGGGACAGTTTCACCCCTCCACTTT. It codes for CASGHGTVSPLHF.

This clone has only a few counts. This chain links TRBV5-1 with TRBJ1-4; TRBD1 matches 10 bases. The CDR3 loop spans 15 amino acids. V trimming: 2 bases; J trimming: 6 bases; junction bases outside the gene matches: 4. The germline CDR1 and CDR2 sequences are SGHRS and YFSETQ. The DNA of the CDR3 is TGCGCCAGCAGCTTTACCGGGACAGGGGATGAAAAACTGTTTTTT. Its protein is CASSFTGTGDEKLFF.

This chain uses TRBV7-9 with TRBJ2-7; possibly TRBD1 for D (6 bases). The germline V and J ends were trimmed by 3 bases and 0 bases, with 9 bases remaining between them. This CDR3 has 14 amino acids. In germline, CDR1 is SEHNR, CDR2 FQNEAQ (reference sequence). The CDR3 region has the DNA TGTGCCAGCAGCTTCCGGGACATCTCCTACGAGCAGTACTTC. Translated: CASSFRDISYEQYF. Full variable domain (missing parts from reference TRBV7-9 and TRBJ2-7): DTGVSQNPRHKITKRGQNVTFRCDPISEHNRLYWYRQTLGQGPEFLTYFQNEAQLEKSRLLSDRFSAERPKGSFSTLEIQRTEQGDSAMYLCASSFRDISYEQYFGPGTRLTVT.

This CDR3 is CASSLRIVAAGELFF. CDR3 DNA sequence: TGTGCCAGCAGTCTTAGAATAGTAGCCGCCGGGGAGCTGTTTTTT. The chain uses TRBV6-5 and TRBJ2-2; D unresolved. The V gene lost 5 bases and the J gene lost 6 bases, with 16 bases spanning the gap. The CDR3 runs to 15 residues. The germline CDR1 and CDR2 sequences are MNHEY and SVGAGI.

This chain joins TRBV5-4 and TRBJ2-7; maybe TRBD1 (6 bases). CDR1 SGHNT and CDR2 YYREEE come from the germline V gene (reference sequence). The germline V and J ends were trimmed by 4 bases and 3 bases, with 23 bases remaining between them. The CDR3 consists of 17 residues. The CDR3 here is CASSPATPGQASYEQYF. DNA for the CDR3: TGTGCCAGCAGCCCCGCAACTCCGGGACAAGCTAGCTACGAGCAGTACTTC.

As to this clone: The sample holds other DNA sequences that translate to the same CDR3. CDR3 amino acids: CASTPGQPNTEAFF. The CDR3, as DNA: TGCGCCAGCACCCCGGGACAACCGAACACTGAAGCTTTCTTT. This chain uses TRBV5-1 with TRBJ1-1, with D possibly being TRBD1 (6 bases). The CDR3 sequence is 14 residues long. V lost 6 bases, J lost 1 base, and 13 bases lay in between. Germline V gene lookup returns CDR1 SGHRS and CDR2 YFSETQ. The full variable domain, in which reference TRBV5-1 and TRBJ1-1 provide the parts outside the CDR3, is KAGVTQTPRYLIKTRGQQVTLSCSPISGHRSVSWYQQTPGQGLQFLFEYFSETQRNKGNFPGRFSGRQFSNSRSEMNVSTLELGDSALYLCASTPGQPNTEAFFGQGTRLTVV.

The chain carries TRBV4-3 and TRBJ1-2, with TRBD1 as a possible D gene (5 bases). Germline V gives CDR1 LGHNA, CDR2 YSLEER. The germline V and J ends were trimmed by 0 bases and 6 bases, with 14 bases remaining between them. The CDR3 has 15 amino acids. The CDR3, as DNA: TGCGCCAGCAGCCAAGAGTCAGGGAGGTACCATGGCTACACCTTC. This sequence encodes CASSQESGRYHGYTF.

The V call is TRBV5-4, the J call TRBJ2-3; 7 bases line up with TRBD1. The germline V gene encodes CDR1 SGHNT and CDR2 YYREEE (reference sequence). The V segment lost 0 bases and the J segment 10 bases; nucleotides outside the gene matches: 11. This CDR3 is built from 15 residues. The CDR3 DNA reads TGTGCCAGCAGCTTGGAGGGTCTGACCACAGGGGCGCAGTATTTT. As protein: CASSLEGLTTGAQYF.